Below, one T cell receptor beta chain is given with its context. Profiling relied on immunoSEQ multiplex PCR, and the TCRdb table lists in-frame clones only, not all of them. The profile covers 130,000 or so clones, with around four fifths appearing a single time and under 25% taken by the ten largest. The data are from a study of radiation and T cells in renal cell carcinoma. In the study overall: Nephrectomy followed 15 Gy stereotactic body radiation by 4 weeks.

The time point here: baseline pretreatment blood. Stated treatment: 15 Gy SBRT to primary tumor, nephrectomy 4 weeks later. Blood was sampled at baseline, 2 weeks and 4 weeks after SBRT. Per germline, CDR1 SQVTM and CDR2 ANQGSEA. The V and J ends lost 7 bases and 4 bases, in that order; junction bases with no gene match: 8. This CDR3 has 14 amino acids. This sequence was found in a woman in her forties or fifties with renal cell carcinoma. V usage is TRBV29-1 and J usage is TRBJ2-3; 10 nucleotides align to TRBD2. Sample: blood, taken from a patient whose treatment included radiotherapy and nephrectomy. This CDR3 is CSARISGGPDTQYF. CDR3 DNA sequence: TGCAGCGCCAGAATTAGCGGGGGGCCAGATACGCAGTATTTT.